This T cell receptor (beta chain) originates from a study of radiotherapy plus CTLA-4 blockade in lung cancer. Germline CDR1 reads MDHEN; CDR2 reads SYDVKM. V trimming: 6 bases; J trimming: 4 bases; junction bases outside the gene matches: 9. This CDR3 has 14 residues. Method: immunoSEQ multiplex PCR; TCRdb's copy keeps in-frame clones and lacks some. This sample has 90,000 or so clones, with about 83% found just once. The TCR originated in a human donor with non-small cell lung cancer who had stable disease on radiotherapy plus ipilimumab. The V gene is TRBV28, the J gene TRBJ2-7; 7 bases line up with TRBD2. The source was peripheral blood, collected from a patient treated with radiotherapy plus ipilimumab. The CDR3 is CASRPGGGEYEQYF. The CDR3 coding sequence is TGTGCCAGCAGGCCCGGTGGGGGGGAATACGAGCAGTACTTC.